These 20 T cell receptor beta chains came from one sample sequenced in a study of Graves' ophthalmopathy and Graves' hyperthyroidism. Researchers took RNA transcripts and amplified TCR beta CDR3 regions from them. HTBI primers primed a first-round RT-PCR, and a second-round multiplex PCR followed. TCRdb analysed the multiplex PCR reads with MiXCR anew, one entry per CDR3 protein. The profile covers over a million distinct CDR3 sequences, with about 38% appearing a single time and roughly 10% taken by the ten largest. The sequenced sample consisted of peripheral blood or thyroid tissue (not recorded which). Every receptor here comes from an adult man with Graves' hyperthyroidism.

The table lists this clonotype with a count of one. The gene calls are TRBV2 and TRBJ2-7; D is uncertain. The CDR3 contains 15 residues. V was pared by 6 bases and J by 1 base, with 16 bases between. The germline V gene encodes CDR1 SNHLY and CDR2 FYNNEI. The CDR3 DNA follows: TGTGCCAGCAGCCCGGCACAAGGGATATCCTACGAGCAGTACTTC. Encoded protein: CASSPAQGISYEQYF.

This clonotype showed up many times. The chain employs TRBV20-1 and TRBJ2-7; D is unclear. CDR1 is DFQATT, CDR2 SNEGSKA, per germline (reference sequence). CDR3 size: 12 residues. The ends were cut back, 6 bases at V and 5 bases at J, with 14 bases in the middle. CDR3 sequence (DNA): TGCAGTGCCAGATTCGGTTTCGACGAGCAGTACTTC. It codes for CSARFGFDEQYF.

This clonotype has just a few counts. The chain combines TRBV5-6 with TRBJ2-7; 7 nucleotides line up with TRBD2. CDR3 length: 13 residues. Germline V gene data show CDR1 as SGHDT and CDR2 as YYEEEE. The V gene end was trimmed by 4 bases and the J gene end by 4 bases; junction bases not matched to a gene: 5. The CDR3, as DNA: TGTGCCAGCAGCGGCGGGAGTAGATACGAGCAGTACTTC. It yields the protein CASSGGSRYEQYF.

The J gene is TRBJ2-5, the V gene TRBV7-2, with 9 nucleotides matching TRBD2. J was trimmed by 2 bases and V by 5 bases; bases with no gene match: 15. Germline lookup yields CDR1 SGHTA and CDR2 FQGNSA. CDR3 size: 18 residues. CDR3 sequence reads: CASSTQQLAGVEQETQYF. The CDR3 DNA is TGTGCCAGCAGCACCCAACAATTAGCGGGAGTCGAACAAGAGACCCAGTACTTC.

Concerning this clonotype itself: At one end, the junction sequence differs from germline, possibly due to a read error. V and J are TRBV25-1 and TRBJ2-5, with D possibly being TRBD2 (6 bases). The V gene's germline CDR1 is MGHDK and CDR2 SYGVNS. The CDR3 sequence is 15 residues long. The CDR3 loop is CACSGMRQGGETQYF. The CDR3, as DNA: TGTGCCTGCAGTGGGATGCGGCAGGGAGGAGAGACCCAGTACTTC.

This clonotype has just a few counts. The chain is built from TRBV5-1 and TRBJ2-2, with a possible D match to TRBD1 (6 bases). Trimming cost V 4 bases and J 0 bases, with 13 bases left between them. The CDR3 contains 16 residues. Germline V gives CDR1 SGHRS, CDR2 YFSETQ. CDR3 sequence: CASSVDSFPNTGELFF. CDR3 coding DNA: TGCGCCAGCAGCGTGGACAGTTTTCCGAACACCGGGGAGCTGTTTTTT. The full variable domain, with the rest looked up from reference TRBV5-1 and TRBJ2-2, is KAGVTQTPRYLIKTRGQQVTLSCSPISGHRSVSWYQQTPGQGLQFLFEYFSETQRNKGNFPGRFSGRQFSNSRSEMNVSTLELGDSALYLCASSVDSFPNTGELFFGEGSRLTVL.

This clonotype was counted at least ten times. The V gene is TRBV5-1, the J gene TRBJ2-7; D gene uncertain. CDR1 is SGHRS and CDR2 is YFSETQ in the germline V gene. V was cut by 5 bases and J by 3 bases, with 18 bases left in between. There are 15 residues in the CDR3. The CDR3 bases are TGCGCCAGCAGTTGGAACCCGGGCCACAACTACGAGCAGTACTTC. Encoded protein: CASSWNPGHNYEQYF.

V gene TRBV20-1 combines with J gene TRBJ2-7, with D hard to call. There are 16 residues in the CDR3. Germline values: CDR1 DFQATT, CDR2 SNEGSKA (reference sequence). Trimming took 3 bases from V and 2 from J, leaving 20 bases between them. Written as DNA, the CDR3 is TGCAGTGCTAGGCCCCCGCTTTCGGGCTTACCCTACGAGCAGTACTTC. Encoded protein: CSARPPLSGLPYEQYF.

This clonotype was seen a handful of times. A much larger clonotype is one base distant, so this may be a read error. The CDR3 nucleotides read TGTGCCAGTAGTACGACAGATAACTATGACTACACCTTC. This sequence encodes CASSTTDNYDYTF. The genes are TRBV19 and TRBJ1-2; a weak D match, TRBD1 (5 bases). CDR3 length: 13 residues. CDR1 and CDR2 from the germline V gene are LNHDA and SQIVND (reference sequence).

The gene calls are TRBV6-5 and TRBJ1-6; D might be TRBD1 (5 bases). Trimming removed 11 bases at V and 10 bases at J, with 15 bases between. This CDR3 is built from 12 residues. The germline V gene has CDR1 MNHEY and CDR2 SVGAGI. For the CDR3, the DNA is TGTGCCGCGGGACCGAGAAACTCACCCCTCCACTTT. It yields the protein CAAGPRNSPLHF.

The chain couples TRBV10-3 to TRBJ2-7, with 7 bases matching TRBD2. Trimming cost V 3 bases and J 4 bases; bases outside gene matches: 3. The germline V gene has CDR1 ENHRY and CDR2 SYGVKD. The CDR3 covers 13 residues. CDR3 nucleotides: TGTGCCATCAGTGACATGCGGGGGTACGAGCAGTACTTC. Protein: CAISDMRGYEQYF.

This clonotype was seen ten or more times. The V gene is TRBV19, the J gene TRBJ2-7; 7 bases are a match to TRBD1. The J segment lost 3 bases and the V segment lost 4 bases, leaving 12 bases of the junction unmatched. Per the germline V gene, CDR1 is LNHDA and CDR2 is SQIVND (reference sequence). The CDR3 is 16 residues long. Written as DNA, the CDR3 is TGTGCCAGTAGTAGGGGGACCGGGACAGCCGACTACGAGCAGTACTTC. Amino acids: CASSRGTGTADYEQYF. Full variable domain (missing parts from reference TRBV19 and TRBJ2-7): DGGITQSPKYLFRKEGQNVTLSCEQNLNHDAMYWYRQDPGQGLRLIYYSQIVNDFQKGDIAEGYSVSREKKESFPLTVTSAQKNPTAFYLCASSRGTGTADYEQYFGPGTRLTVT.

This clonotype has a count of ten or more. The rearrangement joins TRBV15 to TRBJ1-5; D unclear. The CDR3 is 16 residues long. The ends were cut back, 1 base at V and 0 bases at J, with 10 bases in the middle. CDR1 and CDR2 (germline): LNHNV, YYDKDF (reference sequence). This CDR3 reads CATSRVKGNSNQPQHF. CDR3 sequence (DNA): TGTGCCACCAGCAGAGTGAAAGGGAATAGCAATCAGCCCCAGCATTTT.

Notes on this clonotype: Lacking the conserved final phenylalanine or tryptophan, this CDR3 likely reflects a read error. V is TRBV27 and J is TRBJ2-7; TRBD1 matches 8 bases. CDR1 and CDR2 from the germline V gene are MNHEY and SMNVEV (reference sequence). V shed 5 bases and J 2 bases; nucleotides not matched to a gene: 2. The CDR3 length is 13 residues. CDR3 nucleotides: TGTGCCAGCAGTCCGGACAGGGCCTACGAGCAGTACCTC. Translated, it gives CASSPDRAYEQYL.

At least ten counts were recorded for this clonotype. The V gene is TRBV7-2, the J gene TRBJ2-5; 9 bases are shared with TRBD1. The CDR3 spans 15 residues. Germline loops: CDR1 SGHTA, CDR2 FQGNSA. With V trimmed by 5 bases and J by 5 bases, 9 bases remained unmatched. The CDR3, as DNA: TGTGCCAGCAGCGCCAACAGGGGGCTAGGGGAGACCCAGTACTTC. Protein: CASSANRGLGETQYF.

This clonotype appeared many times. This chain links TRBV10-3 with TRBJ2-7, with D perhaps being TRBD1 or TRBD2 (5 bases each). This CDR3 has 14 residues. CDR1 and CDR2 (germline): ENHRY, SYGVKD. The V and J ends lost 2 bases and 1 base respectively, with 9 bases between them. CDR3 in amino acids: CAISERDRSYEQYF. CDR3 DNA sequence: TGTGCCATCAGTGAGCGGGACCGGTCCTACGAGCAGTACTTC.

This clonotype occurred a few times. A much larger clone sits a single nucleotide away, making a read error possible. V usage is TRBV10-3 and J usage is TRBJ1-6; tentative D call: TRBD1 (6 bases). The germline V gene encodes CDR1 ENHRY and CDR2 SYGVKD. V was shortened by 8 bases and J by 9 bases, with 17 bases between the two germline ends. This CDR3 region has 14 residues. Here the CDR3 DNA reads TGTGCCATCGGCCGGGCAGGGGAGGCTTCACCCCTCCACTTT. Amino acid sequence: CAIGRAGEASPLHF.

The chain joins TRBV18 to TRBJ1-2, with 8 nucleotides matching TRBD1. Germline V gene lookup returns CDR1 KGHSH and CDR2 LQKENI. This CDR3 comprises 15 residues. V trimming: 1 base; J trimming: 8 bases; junction bases outside the gene matches: 9. Here the CDR3 DNA reads TGTGCCAGCTCACCACGGTCAGGGGGCTTTGACGGCTACACCTTC. It yields the protein CASSPRSGGFDGYTF. The variable domain in full, completed from reference TRBV18 and TRBJ1-2, reads NAGVMQNPRHLVRRRGQEARLRCSPMKGHSHVYWYRQLPEEGLKFMVYLQKENIIDESGMPKERFSAEFPKEGPSILRIQQVVRGDSAAYFCASSPRSGGFDGYTFGSGTRLTVV.

This clonotype was seen a few times. Its ends do not fully match the called genes, so a read error is possible. Here the CDR3 DNA reads TGTGCCAGTATAGTGTCTTCGGGGAGCTACGAGCGGTACTTC. Translating it yields CASIVSSGSYERYF. The rearrangement joins TRBV7-2 to TRBJ2-7; D is perhaps TRBD2 (5 bases). This CDR3 has 14 amino acids. The germline V gene encodes CDR1 SGHTA and CDR2 FQGNSA.

This clonotype was found many times. The rearrangement uses TRBV6-5 and TRBJ1-5; D unclear. Trimming took off 6 bases at V and 2 bases at J, with 11 bases between the two ends. CDR3 length: 14 amino acids. Germline V CDR1 and CDR2: MNHEY, SVGAGI. For the CDR3, the DNA is TGTGCCAGCAGGGCGAGGGTTGGCAATCAGCCCCAGCATTTT. This codes for CASRARVGNQPQHF.